This T cell receptor beta chain derives from a study of T cells in Graves' hyperthyroidism and ophthalmopathy. Study as a whole: Prior to any treatment, at the point of initial diagnosis, peripheral blood was collected.

RNA transcripts served as the template for amplifying TCR beta CDR3 regions. Primed by the HTBI set, a first-round RT-PCR was run on the TCR CDR3. TCRdb re-analysed the multiplex PCR reads in MiXCR, keeping a single row per CDR3 protein. The sample lists 250,000 to 300,000 distinct CDR3 sequences, about 14% seen once, with approximately 12% in the top ten. This clonotype has a count of ten or more. From germline, CDR1 is KGHDR and CDR2 SFDVKD. V dropped 5 bases and J dropped 8 bases, with 12 bases sitting between them. CDR3 length: 13 amino acids. The blood was taken when hyperthyroidism was first diagnosed, before any ophthalmopathy symptoms showed up.

The TCR sequence derives from a middle-aged woman with Graves' hyperthyroidism that later progressed to Graves' ophthalmopathy. The rearrangement links TRBV24-1 to TRBJ2-1, with a possible D match to TRBD2 (5 bases). The sample was blood. CDR3 loop: CATSARGIYEQFF. In nucleotides, the CDR3 is TGTGCCACCAGTGCTCGAGGGATCTATGAGCAGTTCTTC.